This T cell receptor (beta chain) is from a study of blood T cell repertoires in COVID-19. Study in general: Whether acute or convalescent, the COVID-19 samples came from the United States, Italy and Spain. PBMCs, B-cell-depleted T cells, or T cells provided the cDNA or gDNA that made up the material.

Authors' processing steps: By means of reference gene primer amplification, nucleated cell counts were estimated. Generated by immunoSEQ multiplex PCR, the TCRdb table keeps only in-frame clones and is missing some. The DNA was the basis for D and trimming; V, J and clone size are from that table. Here the sample spans just over 150,000 clones, approximately 80% being singletons. The CDR3 totals 16 residues. Per the germline V gene, CDR1 is SGHNT and CDR2 is YYREEE (reference sequence). Germline trimming cut 4 bases from V and 5 bases from J; bases unmatched to any gene: 14. The clonotype comes from an elderly woman with acute or convalescent COVID-19. Source material: peripheral blood. The chain has TRBV5-4 and TRBJ1-2; 7 nucleotides agree with TRBD1. The CDR3 region has the DNA TGTGCCAGCAGCCCCACACCGACAGGGAACTGGTATGGCTACACCTTC. This sequence encodes CASSPTPTGNWYGYTF. Combining the CDR3 with reference TRBV5-4 and TRBJ1-2 gives the whole variable domain ETGVTQSPTHLIKTRGQQVTLRCSSQSGHNTVSWYQQALGQGPQFIFQYYREEENGRGNFPPRFSGLQFPNYSSELNVNALELDDSALYLCASSPTPTGNWYGYTFGSGTRLTVV.